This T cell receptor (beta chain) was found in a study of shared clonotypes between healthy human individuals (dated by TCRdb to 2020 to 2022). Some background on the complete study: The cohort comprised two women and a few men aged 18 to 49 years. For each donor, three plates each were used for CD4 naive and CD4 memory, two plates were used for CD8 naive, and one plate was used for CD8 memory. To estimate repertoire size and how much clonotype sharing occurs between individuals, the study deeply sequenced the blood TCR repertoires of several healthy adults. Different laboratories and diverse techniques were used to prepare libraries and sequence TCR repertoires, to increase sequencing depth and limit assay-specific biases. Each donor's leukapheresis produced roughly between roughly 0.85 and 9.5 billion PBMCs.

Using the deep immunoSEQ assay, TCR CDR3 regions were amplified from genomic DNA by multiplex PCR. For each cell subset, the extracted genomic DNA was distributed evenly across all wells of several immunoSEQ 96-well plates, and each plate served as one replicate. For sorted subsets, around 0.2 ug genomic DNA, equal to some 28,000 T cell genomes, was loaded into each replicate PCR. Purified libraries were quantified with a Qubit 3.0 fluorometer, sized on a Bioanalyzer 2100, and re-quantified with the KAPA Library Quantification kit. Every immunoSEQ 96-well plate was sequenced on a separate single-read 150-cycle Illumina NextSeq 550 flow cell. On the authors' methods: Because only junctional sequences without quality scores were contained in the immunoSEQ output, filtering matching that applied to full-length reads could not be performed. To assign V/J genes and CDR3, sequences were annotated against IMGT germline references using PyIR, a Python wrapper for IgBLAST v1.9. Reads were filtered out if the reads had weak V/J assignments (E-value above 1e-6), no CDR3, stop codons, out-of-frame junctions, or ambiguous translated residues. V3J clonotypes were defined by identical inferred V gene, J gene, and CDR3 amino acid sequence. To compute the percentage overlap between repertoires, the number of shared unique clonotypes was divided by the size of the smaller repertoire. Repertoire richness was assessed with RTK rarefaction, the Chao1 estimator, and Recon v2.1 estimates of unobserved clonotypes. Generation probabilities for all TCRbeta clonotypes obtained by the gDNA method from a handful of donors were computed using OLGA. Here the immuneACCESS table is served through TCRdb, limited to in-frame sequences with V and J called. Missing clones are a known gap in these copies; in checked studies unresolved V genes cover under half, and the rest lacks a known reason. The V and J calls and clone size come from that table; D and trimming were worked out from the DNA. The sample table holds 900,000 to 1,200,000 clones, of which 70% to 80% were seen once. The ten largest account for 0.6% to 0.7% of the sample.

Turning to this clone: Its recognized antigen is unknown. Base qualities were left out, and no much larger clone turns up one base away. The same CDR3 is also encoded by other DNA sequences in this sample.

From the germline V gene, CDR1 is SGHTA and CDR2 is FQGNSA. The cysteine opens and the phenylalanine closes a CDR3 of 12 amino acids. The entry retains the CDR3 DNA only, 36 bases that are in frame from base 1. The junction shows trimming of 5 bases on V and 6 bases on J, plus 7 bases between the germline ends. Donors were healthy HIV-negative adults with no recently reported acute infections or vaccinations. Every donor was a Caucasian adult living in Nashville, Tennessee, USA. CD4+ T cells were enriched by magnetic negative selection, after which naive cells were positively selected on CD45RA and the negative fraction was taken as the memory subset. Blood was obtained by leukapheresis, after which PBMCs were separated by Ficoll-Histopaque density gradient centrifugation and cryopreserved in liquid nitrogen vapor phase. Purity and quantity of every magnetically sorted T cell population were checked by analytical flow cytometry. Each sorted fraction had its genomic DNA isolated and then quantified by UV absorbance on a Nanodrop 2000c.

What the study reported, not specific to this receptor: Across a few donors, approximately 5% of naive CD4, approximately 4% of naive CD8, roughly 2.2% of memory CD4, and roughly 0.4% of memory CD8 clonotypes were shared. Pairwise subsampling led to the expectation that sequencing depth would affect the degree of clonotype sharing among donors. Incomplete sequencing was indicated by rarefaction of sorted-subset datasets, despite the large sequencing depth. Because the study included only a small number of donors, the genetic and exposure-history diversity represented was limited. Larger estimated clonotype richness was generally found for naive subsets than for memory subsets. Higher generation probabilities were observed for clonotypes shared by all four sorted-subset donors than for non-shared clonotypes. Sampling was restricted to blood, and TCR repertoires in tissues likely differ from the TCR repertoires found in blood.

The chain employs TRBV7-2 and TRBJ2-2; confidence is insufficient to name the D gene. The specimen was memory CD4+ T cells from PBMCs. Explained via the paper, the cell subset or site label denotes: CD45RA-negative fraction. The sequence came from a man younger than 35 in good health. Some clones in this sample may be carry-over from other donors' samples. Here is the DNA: TGTGCCAGCAGCCTAGTACCCGGGGAGCTGTTTTTT. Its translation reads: CASSLVPGELFF.